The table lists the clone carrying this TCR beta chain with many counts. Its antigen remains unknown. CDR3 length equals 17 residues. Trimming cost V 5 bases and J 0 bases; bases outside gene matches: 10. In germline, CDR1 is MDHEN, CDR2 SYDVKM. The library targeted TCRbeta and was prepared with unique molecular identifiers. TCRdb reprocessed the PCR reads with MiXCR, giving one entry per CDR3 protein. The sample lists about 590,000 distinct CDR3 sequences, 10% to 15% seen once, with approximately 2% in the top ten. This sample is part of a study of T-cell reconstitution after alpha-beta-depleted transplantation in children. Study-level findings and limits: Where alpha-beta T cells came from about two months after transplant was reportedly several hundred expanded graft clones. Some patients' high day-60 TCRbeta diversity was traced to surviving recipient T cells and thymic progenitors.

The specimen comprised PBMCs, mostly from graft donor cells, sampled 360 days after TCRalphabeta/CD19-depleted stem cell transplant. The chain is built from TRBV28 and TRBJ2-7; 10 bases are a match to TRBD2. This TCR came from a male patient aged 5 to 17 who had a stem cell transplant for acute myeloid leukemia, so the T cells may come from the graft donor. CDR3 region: CASSRPGLAPSSYEQYF. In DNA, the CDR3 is TGTGCCAGCAGTCGCCCGGGACTAGCGCCCAGCTCCTACGAGCAGTACTTC.